This TCR beta chain is from a study of shared clonotypes between healthy human individuals. Genomic DNA per cell subset filled all wells of several immunoSEQ plates. In replicate PCRs of unsorted PBMC, 250 to 350 ng DNA, 31,000 or so T cell genomes, was used. Method: immunoSEQ multiplex PCR; TCRdb's copy keeps in-frame clones and lacks some. The repertoire holds around 500,000 clones, with roughly 80% as singletons. Healthy adults negative for HIV, lacking recent acute infections or vaccinations, served as donors. General study findings and limits: Collection of samples was limited to blood; tissue repertoires likely differ.

The CDR3 is made up of 15 amino acids. Germline CDR1 is SEHNR and CDR2 is FQNEAQ (reference sequence). Germline trimming cut 3 bases from V and 8 bases from J; bases unmatched to any gene: 9. On this clone itself: Its target is unknown.

This sequence joins TRBV7-9 and TRBJ1-2; TRBD1 matches at 10 bases. The sample taken for sequencing was PBMCs. The sequence derives from a woman aged 40 to 55 in good health. Some clones in this sample may be carry-over from other donors' samples. CDR3 protein: CASSLSRDRGGGYTF. The DNA for the CDR3 is TGTGCCAGCAGCTTGTCCCGGGACAGGGGTGGAGGCTACACCTTC.